Shown below are 5 T cell receptor beta chains from a single sample sequenced in a study of T cells in localized non-small cell lung cancer. This table comes from immunoSEQ multiplex PCR, and its TCRdb copy is limited to in-frame clones, with some not included. The profile shows around 140,000 clones, around 92% of them singletons. This specimen consisted of peripheral blood, obtained before any cancer treatment. Receptors originate from a female donor of 60 years or more with stage I lung adenocarcinoma.

The chain couples TRBV11-2 to TRBJ2-1, with 10 positions matching TRBD2. The CDR3 is 16 amino acids. Per germline, CDR1 SGHAT and CDR2 FQNNGV. The V gene end was trimmed by 1 base and the J gene end by 4 bases; junction bases not matched to a gene: 4. CDR3 bases: TGTGCCAGCAGCTTAGGACTAGCGGGTGGGTACAATGAGCAGTTCTTC. As protein: CASSLGLAGGYNEQFF.

The CDR3 DNA sequence: TGTGCCAGCTCACCGCCGGGGGGGGGCTTCAATCAGCCCCAGCATTTT. Residues: CASSPPGGGFNQPQHF. The J gene is TRBJ1-5, the V gene TRBV18, with a tentative D call TRBD1 (6 bases). This CDR3 has 16 residues. V dropped 3 bases and J dropped 3 bases, with 15 bases sitting between them. Germline values: CDR1 KGHSH, CDR2 LQKENI.

This clone came up once. V gene TRBV9 combines with J gene TRBJ2-1, with TRBD2 identical over 12 bases. Losses at the gene ends were 3 bases for V and 8 bases for J; bases not matched to a gene: 9. Germline V gene data show CDR1 as SGDLS and CDR2 as YYNGEE. The CDR3 has 16 residues. DNA for the CDR3: TGTGCCAGCAGCGGACCCCTAGCGGGAGGGAAACATGAGCAGTTCTTC. It codes for CASSGPLAGGKHEQFF.

The V and J genes are TRBV7-3 and TRBJ2-2, with 8 bases lining up with TRBD2. The CDR3 is 17 residues long. V was pared by 2 bases and J by 6 bases, with 11 bases of the junction left unmatched. The germline V gene encodes CDR1 SGHTA and CDR2 FQGTGA. The CDR3 is CASSLGSGWREAGELFF. The CDR3 nucleotides are TGTGCCAGCAGCTTAGGATCCGGGTGGCGGGAGGCCGGGGAGCTGTTTTTT.

The V call is TRBV13, the J call TRBJ2-3, with D unresolved. The CDR3 is made up of 13 amino acids. Germline V CDR1 and CDR2: PRHDT, FYEKMQ (reference sequence). V lost 1 base to trimming and J lost 7 bases, with 9 bases between them. The CDR3 coding sequence is TGTGCCAGCAGCTTAGACGGCAAAAATACGCAGTATTTT. It is translated as CASSLDGKNTQYF.